Below, 11 T cell receptor beta chains from the same sample are listed, as sequenced in a study of shared clonotypes between healthy human individuals. Assay used: immunoSEQ multiplex PCR; TCRdb lists only in-frame clones, some missing. The sample lists about 490,000 clones; 76% were seen once. The sample was PBMCs. These receptors all come from a woman aged 40-49 years in good health. Some clones in this sample may be carry-over from other donors' samples.

The V call is TRBV11-1, the J call TRBJ2-5, with TRBD1 matching 8 bases. The CDR3 is 17 amino acids. The germline CDR1 and CDR2 sequences are SGHAT and FQDESV (reference sequence). The V segment lost 4 bases and the J segment 2 bases; nucleotides outside the gene matches: 12. The CDR3 loop reads CASSSRFGTGLQETQYF. CDR3 coding DNA: TGTGCCAGCAGCTCCCGTTTTGGGACAGGACTTCAAGAGACCCAGTACTTC. The full variable domain, its missing parts supplied by reference TRBV11-1 and TRBJ2-5, is EAEVAQSPRYKITEKSQAVAFWCDPISGHATLYWYRQILGQGPELLVQFQDESVVDDSQLPKDRFSAERLKGVDSTLKIQPAELGDSAMYLCASSSRFGTGLQETQYFGPGTRLLVL.

On this clone: A read error is possible here, since a much larger clone lies one base away. The V gene is TRBV4-2, the J gene TRBJ2-1; D uncertain. This CDR3 is built from 15 residues. V was pared by 0 bases and J by 4 bases, with 10 bases between. CDR1 and CDR2 from the germline V gene are LGHNA and YNFKEQ. Here the CDR3 DNA reads TGTGCCAGCAGCCAAGATAGAGACTCTTACAATGAGCAGTTCTTC. Its translation: CASSQDRDSYNEQFF.

A few counts support this clone. The chain combines TRBV7-2 with TRBJ2-5, with D perhaps TRBD1 (6 bases). The germline V gene has CDR1 SGHTA and CDR2 FQGNSA. The length of the CDR3 is 16 residues. The V end lost 0 bases, the J end lost 1 base, and 12 bases lay between the germline ends. The CDR3 nucleotides are TGTGCCAGCAGCTTAGCGCAGGGGATCGCCCAAGAGACCCAGTACTTC. Translation gives CASSLAQGIAQETQYF.

J is TRBJ2-7 and V is TRBV7-8; the D gene is possibly TRBD2 (5 bases). Germline V CDR1 and CDR2: SGHVS, FQNEAQ. The length of the CDR3 is 14 residues. Trimming took 2 bases from V and 0 from J, leaving 8 bases between them. CDR3 amino acids: CASSLQRLSYEQYF. In nucleotides, the CDR3 is TGTGCCAGCAGCTTACAGCGGCTCTCCTACGAGCAGTACTTC.

The genes are TRBV7-2 and TRBJ2-1; D perhaps matches TRBD2 (6 bases). Trimming removed 5 bases from V and 10 bases from J, with 24 bases in between. Germline-derived CDR1 and CDR2 are SGHTA and FQGNSA. The CDR3 runs to 16 residues. CDR3 protein: CASSPRGVAGSREQFF. CDR3 in DNA: TGTGCCAGCAGCCCCCGGGGAGTCGCGGGATCGCGAGAGCAGTTCTTC.

The chain joins TRBV5-4 to TRBJ1-1; no clear D. CDR3 length: 14 amino acids. V was cut by 2 bases and J by 1 base, with 9 bases left in between. Germline lookup yields CDR1 SGHNT and CDR2 YYREEE (reference sequence). The CDR3, as DNA: TGTGCCAGCAGCTTTGGAACAAAGAACACTGAAGCTTTCTTT. Its protein product is CASSFGTKNTEAFF.

The chain recombines TRBV10-3 with TRBJ2-7, with a weak D call TRBD1 (5 bases). This CDR3 has 13 residues. Trimming took off 2 bases at V and 3 bases at J, with 8 bases between the two ends. Germline V CDR1 and CDR2: ENHRY, SYGVKD. In nucleotides, the CDR3 is TGTGCCATCAGTGAGGGGGCCAACTACGAGCAGTACTTC. It specifies CAISEGANYEQYF.

The V call is TRBV7-9, the J call TRBJ1-3; D is undetermined. The germline V gene encodes CDR1 SEHNR and CDR2 FQNEAQ (reference sequence). The V gene lost 5 bases and the J gene lost 0 bases, with 8 bases spanning the gap. There are 14 residues in the CDR3. CDR3 coding DNA: TGTGCCAGCAGCCTACAACGCTCTGGAAACACCATATATTTT. Translation gives CASSLQRSGNTIYF.

The chain has TRBV9 and TRBJ2-7, with D possibly matching TRBD2 (6 bases). The CDR3 covers 15 residues. Trimming removed 0 bases from V and 0 bases from J, with 10 bases in between. In germline, CDR1 is SGDLS, CDR2 YYNGEE. CDR3 protein: CASSVGGTRSYEQYF. In nucleotides, the CDR3 is TGTGCCAGCAGCGTAGGGGGGACTCGCTCCTACGAGCAGTACTTC. The whole variable domain, remainder taken from reference TRBV9 and TRBJ2-7, is DSGVTQTPKHLITATGQRVTLRCSPRSGDLSVYWYQQSLDQGLQFLIQYYNGEERAKGNILERFSAQQFPDLHSELNLSSLELGDSALYFCASSVGGTRSYEQYFGPGTRLTVT.

The chain joins TRBV5-4 to TRBJ2-7, with 8 bases that match TRBD1. V lost 2 bases, J lost 3 bases, and 7 bases stayed unmatched. The CDR3 covers 15 residues. Per the germline V gene, CDR1 is SGHNT and CDR2 is YYREEE (reference sequence). The CDR3 sequence: CASSFDRGFVYEQYF. Here the CDR3 DNA reads TGTGCCAGCAGCTTTGACAGGGGATTCGTCTACGAGCAGTACTTC.

This clone was seen a few times. This sequence joins TRBV7-9 and TRBJ1-4, with D possibly TRBD1 on 6 matching bases. V lost 1 base to trimming and J lost 4 bases, with 7 bases between them. CDR1 and CDR2 (germline): SEHNR, FQNEAQ (reference sequence). The CDR3 sequence is 14 residues long. The CDR3 sequence: CASSLVGGNEKLFF. The DNA of the CDR3 is TGTGCCAGCAGCTTAGTAGGGGGTAATGAAAAACTGTTTTTT.